This TCR beta chain was sequenced during a study of T cells in Graves' hyperthyroidism and ophthalmopathy. Study-wide findings and caveats: Most thyroid-expanded clonotypes above 0.001 were also found in blood.

The CDR3 extends over 15 amino acids. CDR1 is MGHDK, CDR2 SYGVNS, per germline. As to this clonotype: Its antigen is not known. The junction differs from germline at one of its ends, possibly a read error.

Amplification of TCR beta CDR3 regions was performed using RNA transcripts as template. TCR CDR3 underwent first-round RT-PCR with the HTBI primer set. TCRdb recomputed calls from the multiplex PCR reads with MiXCR, one row per CDR3 protein. Counted here are roughly 720,000 distinct CDR3 sequences, 15% to 20% occurring once; the ten biggest clones make up 15% to 19%. V and J are TRBV25-1 and TRBJ1-6, with D unresolved. The sample was blood. The TCR comes from a man aged 50-59 years with Graves' hyperthyroidism. The CDR3 sequence is CASRESGRYNSPLHF. The CDR3 DNA reads as TGTGCCAGCAGAGAATCGGGCCGTTATAATTCACCCCTCCACTTT.